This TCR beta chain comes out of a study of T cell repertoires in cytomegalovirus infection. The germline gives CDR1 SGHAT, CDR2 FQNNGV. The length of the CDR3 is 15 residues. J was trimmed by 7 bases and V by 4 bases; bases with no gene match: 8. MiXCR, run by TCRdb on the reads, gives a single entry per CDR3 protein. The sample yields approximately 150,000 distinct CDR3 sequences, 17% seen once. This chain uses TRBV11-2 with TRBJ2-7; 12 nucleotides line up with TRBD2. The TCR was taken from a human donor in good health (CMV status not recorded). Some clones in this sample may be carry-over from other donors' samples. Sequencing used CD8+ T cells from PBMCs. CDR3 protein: CASSSSSGREREQYF. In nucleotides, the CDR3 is TGTGCCAGCAGCTCCTCTAGCGGGAGGGAGCGGGAGCAGTACTTC.